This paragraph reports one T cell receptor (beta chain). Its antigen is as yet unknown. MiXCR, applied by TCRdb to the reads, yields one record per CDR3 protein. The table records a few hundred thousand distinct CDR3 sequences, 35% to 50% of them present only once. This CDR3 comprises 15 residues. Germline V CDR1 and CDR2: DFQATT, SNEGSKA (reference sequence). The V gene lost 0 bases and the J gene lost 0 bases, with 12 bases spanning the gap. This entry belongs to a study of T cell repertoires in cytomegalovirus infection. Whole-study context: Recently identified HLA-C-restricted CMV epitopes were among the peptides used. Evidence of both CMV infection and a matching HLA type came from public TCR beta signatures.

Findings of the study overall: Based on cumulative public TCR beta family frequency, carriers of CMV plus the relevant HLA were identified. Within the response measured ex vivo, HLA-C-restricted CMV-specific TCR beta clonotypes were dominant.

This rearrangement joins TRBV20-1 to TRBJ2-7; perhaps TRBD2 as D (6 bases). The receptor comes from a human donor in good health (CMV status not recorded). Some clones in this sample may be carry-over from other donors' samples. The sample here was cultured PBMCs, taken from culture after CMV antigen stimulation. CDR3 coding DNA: TGCAGTGCTAGAGATCTAGCGCCGAGCTCCTACGAGCAGTACTTC. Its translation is CSARDLAPSSYEQYF.